Following are 5 T cell receptor beta chains from one sample sequenced in a study of Graves' ophthalmopathy and Graves' hyperthyroidism. Amplification from RNA transcripts yielded the TCR beta CDR3 regions. An opening RT-PCR round employed HTBI primers and preceded a second-round multiplex PCR. TCRdb independently ran MiXCR on the multiplex PCR reads; one entry per CDR3 protein. The sample holds approximately 500,000 distinct CDR3 sequences, under 15% seen once. Specimen: blood. The receptors derive from a woman under 40 with Graves' ophthalmopathy.

This clonotype was seen at least ten times. This chain connects TRBV6-1 to TRBJ2-2; D might be TRBD1 (6 bases). This CDR3 has 16 amino acids. In germline, CDR1 is MNHNS, CDR2 SASEGT. V lost 2 bases and J 6 bases, leaving 16 bases between the germline ends. The CDR3 here is CASSEFKGVGSGELFF. The CDR3 DNA follows: TGTGCCAGCAGTGAATTTAAGGGGGTCGGATCCGGGGAGCTGTTTTTT.

For this clonotype: Here the CDR3 omits its conserved ending phenylalanine or tryptophan, so a read error is the likely source. The chain has TRBV20-1 and TRBJ2-7; 9 positions agree with TRBD2. This CDR3 is built from 16 residues. Per the germline V gene, CDR1 is DFQATT and CDR2 is SNEGSKA (reference sequence). Trimming took 3 bases from V and 4 from J; bases not matched to a gene: 13. The CDR3 DNA reads TGCAGTGCTAGCAACCGGCGGGAGGGCCAGGAATACGAGCAGTACTCC. Its translation: CSASNRREGQEYEQYS.

This clonotype came up many times. The chain uses TRBV12-3 or TRBV12-4 and TRBJ1-1; 7 bases fit TRBD1. V was clipped by 7 bases and J by 6 bases; unmatched bases: 8. The CDR3 extends over 13 amino acids. DNA for the CDR3: TGTGCCAGCAACCCCCGACAGGGCGCTGAAGCTTTCTTT. Translated: CASNPRQGAEAFF.

This clonotype was seen many times. This chain uses TRBV6-5 with TRBJ2-2; D is uncertain. Germline CDR1 MNHEY, CDR2 SVGAGI. The CDR3 has 14 amino acids. The germline V and J ends were trimmed by 0 bases and 7 bases, with 9 bases remaining between them. The CDR3: CASSYSLGIGELFF. CDR3 bases: TGTGCCAGCAGTTACTCGTTGGGGATCGGGGAGCTGTTTTTT.

This clonotype was found many times. The chain employs TRBV30 and TRBJ2-5, with TRBD2 as a possible D gene (5 bases). The CDR3 is 14 amino acids. CDR1 GTSNPN and CDR2 SVGIG come from the germline V gene (reference sequence). Deletions cut 4 bases from V and 4 bases from J, with 16 bases between. The DNA for the CDR3 is TGTGCCTGGACCCCCCGAGGGTATCGAGAGACCCAGTACTTC. Translation gives CAWTPRGYRETQYF.